These 26 T cell receptor beta chains share one sample of origin, sequenced in a study of OX40 agonist ivuxolimab in advanced cancers. This table comes from immunoSEQ multiplex PCR, and its TCRdb copy is limited to in-frame clones, with some not included. The sample has about 50,000 clones; roughly three quarters are singletons. This specimen consisted of CD4+ or CD8+ T cells sorted from blood, obtained in a trial of the OX40 agonist ivuxolimab. The origin of the receptors is an adult with an advanced solid tumor such as melanoma, head and neck, liver or kidney cancer.

The chain has TRBV19 and TRBJ2-3; TRBD1 matches at 7 bases. The CDR3 is 16 amino acids. Germline CDR1 reads LNHDA; CDR2 reads SQIVND (reference sequence). After removal of 4 bases from V and 4 bases from J, the junction contained 11 bases not matched to a gene. In nucleotides, the CDR3 is TGTGCCAGTAGTACCCGGGACAGAGGTTGGGCAGATACGCAGTATTTT. Residues: CASSTRDRGWADTQYF.

The V call is TRBV19, the J call TRBJ2-6, with D possibly called TRBD1 or TRBD2 (6 bases each). Trimming cost V 4 bases and J 0 bases, with 10 bases left between them. Germline CDR1 is LNHDA and CDR2 is SQIVND (reference sequence). The CDR3 totals 16 residues. The CDR3: CASSTRGPSGANVLTF. The CDR3 DNA is TGTGCCAGTAGTACCCGGGGGCCCTCTGGGGCCAACGTCCTGACTTTC.

J is TRBJ2-3 and V is TRBV28; 7 nucleotides align to TRBD2. In germline, CDR1 is MDHEN, CDR2 SYDVKM. After removal of 6 bases from V and 4 bases from J, the junction contained 13 bases not matched to a gene. The CDR3 contains 16 residues. CDR3 sequence reads: CASSRAGEGLADTQYF. CDR3 sequence (DNA): TGTGCCAGCAGCCGCGCGGGAGAAGGATTGGCAGATACGCAGTATTTT.

This rearrangement joins TRBV7-2 to TRBJ2-5; the match to TRBD1 covers 7 bases. Germline CDR1 reads SGHTA; CDR2 reads FQGNSA. This CDR3 has 13 amino acids. The CDR3 sequence is CASHTGAGETQYF. In nucleotides, the CDR3 is TGTGCGAGTCACACAGGGGCTGGTGAGACCCAGTACTTC.

V usage is TRBV18 and J usage is TRBJ2-5; possible D gene TRBD2, 6 bases. CDR3 length equals 13 residues. V was shortened by 2 bases and J by 4 bases, with 8 bases between the two germline ends. From germline, CDR1 is KGHSH and CDR2 LQKENI. DNA for the CDR3: TGTGCCAGCTCACCAGTCGGGGGAGAGACCCAGTACTTC. Protein product: CASSPVGGETQYF.

This chain connects TRBV28 to TRBJ2-4; D is undetermined. Germline CDR1 MDHEN, CDR2 SYDVKM. This CDR3 comprises 13 residues. Trimming took 3 bases from V and 6 from J, leaving 9 bases between them. CDR3 in DNA: TGTGCCAGCAGTTTTAGGGTTCGAAACATTCAGTACTTC. Residues: CASSFRVRNIQYF.

Only one count was recorded for this clone. This chain joins TRBV2 and TRBJ2-1; D possibly uses TRBD1 or TRBD2 (5 bases each). V lost 7 bases, J lost 10 bases, and 17 bases lay in between. The CDR3 is 13 amino acids. In germline, CDR1 is SNHLY, CDR2 FYNNEI. The DNA of the CDR3 is TGTGCCAGCACCGCACTGGGGGTCGGCGAGCAGTTCTTC. Amino acids: CASTALGVGEQFF.

This chain links TRBV5-4 with TRBJ2-2, with D uncertain. The length of the CDR3 is 16 residues. The germline gives CDR1 SGHNT, CDR2 YYREEE (reference sequence). Between the trimmed V and J ends, which lost 0 bases and 1 base, there was a span of 10 bases. CDR3 nucleotide sequence: TGTGCCAGCAGCTTGGAACAGACCCTGAACACCGGGGAGCTGTTTTTT. Its translation: CASSLEQTLNTGELFF.

The V call is TRBV2, the J call TRBJ1-1; D is possibly TRBD1 (6 bases). This CDR3 is 12 amino acids long. The ends were cut back, 8 bases at V and 1 base at J, with 8 bases in the middle. Germline CDR1 reads SNHLY; CDR2 reads FYNNEI. The CDR3 region has the DNA TGTGCCAGCCGGGACACGAACACTGAAGCTTTCTTT. This sequence encodes CASRDTNTEAFF.

The chain recombines TRBV5-4 with TRBJ1-6, with D hard to call. The CDR3 contains 14 residues. V gave up 2 bases and J gave up 8 bases, with 11 bases separating them. In germline, CDR1 is SGHNT, CDR2 YYREEE (reference sequence). The CDR3 spells CASSFGLPHSPLHF. CDR3 coding DNA: TGTGCCAGCAGCTTTGGTTTACCCCATTCACCCCTCCACTTT.

CDR3 nucleotides: TGTGCCAGCAGCACCCCACTACAGAACACTGAAGCTTTCTTT. Its translation is CASSTPLQNTEAFF. This chain links TRBV5-5 with TRBJ1-1; D unclear. The CDR3 covers 14 residues. V lost 4 bases to trimming and J lost 1 base, with 11 bases between them. Germline V CDR1 and CDR2: SGHKS, YYEKEE (reference sequence).

In the case of this clone: The same CDR3 can be traced to other DNA sequences in this sample. CDR3 sequence reads: CASSSGAYEQYF. In DNA, the CDR3 is TGTGCCAGCAGCTCAGGGGCCTACGAGCAGTACTTC. The chain uses TRBV6-5 and TRBJ2-7; tentatively, D is TRBD1 (6 bases). The V end lost 6 bases, the J end lost 2 bases, and 8 bases lay between the germline ends. Germline assignment: CDR1 MNHEY and CDR2 SVGAGI. The CDR3 spans 12 residues.

V is TRBV5-1 and J is TRBJ2-3, with 8 bases that match TRBD2. The ends lost 5 bases at V and 0 bases at J; junction bases unmatched: 29. This CDR3 contains 23 residues. In germline, CDR1 is SGHRS, CDR2 YFSETQ. The CDR3 coding sequence is TGCGCCAGCAGGAGGGTGACGGGTTCCAAATTTTTAGCGGGGTCCTCTAGCACAGATACGCAGTATTTT. This translates into CASRRVTGSKFLAGSSSTDTQYF.

Details on this clone: At one end the junction does not follow the germline gene, possibly because of a read error. The chain uses TRBV2 and TRBJ2-7, with 7 nucleotides matching TRBD2. The CDR3 is 14 residues long. The V gene's germline CDR1 is SNHLY and CDR2 FYNNEI. CDR3 sequence (DNA): TGTGCCAGCATCGAAACCACCACAGGTCCCGGGAGGAACTTC. Its translation is CASIETTTGPGRNF.

The V gene is TRBV28, the J gene TRBJ1-2, with a tentative D call TRBD1 (6 bases). CDR1 and CDR2 from the germline V gene are MDHEN and SYDVKM. The CDR3 sequence is 15 residues long. Trimming shortened V by 9 bases and J by 1 base, and 18 bases separated the two germline ends. CDR3 nucleotide sequence: TGTGCCAGTAATACGGGGGCAGCTCTTAACTATGGCTACACCTTC. Residues: CASNTGAALNYGYTF.

The J gene is TRBJ2-7, the V gene TRBV5-4; 8 nucleotides agree with TRBD1. Per the germline V gene, CDR1 is SGHNT and CDR2 is YYREEE (reference sequence). This CDR3 is built from 14 residues. Trimming removed 2 bases from V and 3 bases from J; junction bases left unmatched: 4. The CDR3 here is CASSFRGHNYEQYF. DNA for the CDR3: TGTGCCAGCAGCTTCAGGGGGCACAACTACGAGCAGTACTTC. The variable domain in full, completed from reference TRBV5-4 and TRBJ2-7, reads ETGVTQSPTHLIKTRGQQVTLRCSSQSGHNTVSWYQQALGQGPQFIFQYYREEENGRGNFPPRFSGLQFPNYSSELNVNALELDDSALYLCASSFRGHNYEQYFGPGTRLTVT.

In its sample, this clone was seen once. The CDR3 DNA follows: TGTGCCAGCAGCCTTAGCGGGAGGGGAGAGACCCAGTACTTC. Translated, it gives CASSLSGRGETQYF. V and J are TRBV11-2 and TRBJ2-5; 11 bases align to TRBD2. V lost 5 bases and J lost 4; bases outside the gene matches: 3. The CDR3 runs to 14 residues. Germline V gene data show CDR1 as SGHAT and CDR2 as FQNNGV.

This clone was found a few times. This CDR3 is CASPRTGDEKLFF. The CDR3 DNA follows: TGTGCCAGCCCGCGGACAGGGGACGAAAAACTGTTTTTT. V usage is TRBV2 and J usage is TRBJ1-4; 9 positions agree with TRBD1. V lost 8 bases and J lost 8; bases outside the gene matches: 6. This CDR3 has 13 residues. Germline lookup yields CDR1 SNHLY and CDR2 FYNNEI.

The chain has TRBV14 and TRBJ2-2; D is unresolved. V lost 4 bases to trimming and J lost 3 bases, with 18 bases between them. Germline V gene data show CDR1 as SGHDN and CDR2 as FVKESK. The CDR3 is made up of 17 amino acids. The CDR3 DNA is TGTGCCAGCAGCCCGAGTAGGACGAGATGGCACACCGGGGAGCTGTTTTTT. As protein: CASSPSRTRWHTGELFF.

This chain joins TRBV5-4 and TRBJ2-5; D possibly corresponds to TRBD2 (6 bases). V was shortened by 4 bases and J by 2 bases, with 15 bases between the two germline ends. Looked up from germline, CDR1 is SGHNT and CDR2 is YYREEE (reference sequence). The CDR3 totals 15 residues. CDR3: CASSGGTLLQETQYF. DNA for the CDR3: TGTGCCAGCAGCGGCGGGACTCTATTACAAGAGACCCAGTACTTC. Complete variable domain (other parts from reference TRBV5-4 and TRBJ2-5): ETGVTQSPTHLIKTRGQQVTLRCSSQSGHNTVSWYQQALGQGPQFIFQYYREEENGRGNFPPRFSGLQFPNYSSELNVNALELDDSALYLCASSGGTLLQETQYFGPGTRLLVL.

This sequence joins TRBV7-3 and TRBJ2-6; D is undetermined. CDR1 and CDR2 (germline): SGHTA, FQGTGA. The CDR3 runs to 16 residues. With 5 bases removed from V and 0 bases from J, the gap between germline ends came to 11 bases. CDR3 sequence reads: CASSATRSSGANVLTF. The CDR3 nucleotides read TGTGCCAGCAGCGCCACAAGGAGCTCTGGGGCCAACGTCCTGACTTTC. Based on the CDR3 plus reference TRBV7-3 and TRBJ2-6, the full variable domain is GAGVSQTPSNKVTEKGKYVELRCDPISGHTALYWYRQSLGQGPEFLIYFQGTGAADDSGLPNDRFFAVRPEGSVSTLKIQRTERGDSAVYLCASSATRSSGANVLTFGAGSRLTVL.

The chain has TRBV28 and TRBJ1-1, with TRBD1 as a possible D gene (6 bases). V was trimmed by 4 bases and J by 4 bases, leaving 10 bases between them. The CDR3 runs 13 residues. Germline V gene lookup returns CDR1 MDHEN and CDR2 SYDVKM. Here the CDR3 reads CASSSTGFTEAFF. The CDR3 DNA sequence: TGTGCCAGCAGTTCGACAGGTTTCACTGAAGCTTTCTTT. Drawing the rest from reference TRBV28 and TRBJ1-1, the complete variable domain is DVKVTQSSRYLVKRTGEKVFLECVQDMDHENMFWYRQDPGLGLRLIYFSYDVKMKEKGDIPEGYSVSREKKERFSLILESASTNQTSMYLCASSSTGFTEAFFGQGTRLTVV.

The rearrangement links TRBV6-5 to TRBJ2-1; D perhaps matches TRBD2 (5 bases). V lost 0 bases, J lost 0 bases, and 6 bases lay in between. Germline V gives CDR1 MNHEY, CDR2 SVGAGI. The CDR3 covers 15 residues. The CDR3 DNA sequence: TGTGCCAGCAGTTACTCAGGGAGCTCCTACAATGAGCAGTTCTTC. As protein: CASSYSGSSYNEQFF.

This chain joins TRBV2 and TRBJ1-1; 10 positions agree with TRBD1. V lost 3 bases, J lost 0 bases, and 7 bases stayed unmatched. CDR3 length: 17 residues. Germline CDR1 reads SNHLY; CDR2 reads FYNNEI. CDR3 region: CASSEETGGFLNTEAFF. Written as DNA, the CDR3 is TGTGCCAGCAGTGAGGAGACAGGGGGCTTTCTGAACACTGAAGCTTTCTTT.

V gene TRBV9 combines with J gene TRBJ2-3, with D uncertain. Germline V gives CDR1 SGDLS, CDR2 YYNGEE. The CDR3 extends over 13 amino acids. V was cut by 2 bases and J by 4 bases, with 8 bases left in between. CDR3 bases: TGTGCCAGCAGCGTTCTCCTCGCAGATACGCAGTATTTT. Amino acid sequence: CASSVLLADTQYF.

The chain employs TRBV29-1 and TRBJ1-4, with 9 bases aligning to TRBD1. The V segment lost 5 bases and the J segment 6 bases; nucleotides outside the gene matches: 4. The CDR3 spans 13 residues. Per germline, CDR1 SQVTM and CDR2 ANQGSEA. CDR3 sequence reads: CSVLTGGDEKLFF. In nucleotides, the CDR3 is TGCAGCGTTCTGACAGGGGGGGATGAAAAACTGTTTTTT.